A selection of T cell receptor beta chains follows, all from one sample in a study of beta chain features in type 1 diabetes. Sequencing was performed with immunoSEQ multiplex PCR; in TCRdb, only in-frame clones are kept and a portion is missing. This table has under 400,000 clones, 10% to 15% appearing once. The sequenced sample consisted of naive CD4+ T cells from blood. These receptors originate from a woman aged 18-29 years with type 1 diabetes. The CDR3 runs from the conserved cysteine through the conserved F or W. The D gene is left open where the match is weak. Size values are once, few and many counts, or a class for expanded clones, and some rows have none.

D gene	V gene	clone size	J gene	CDR3 DNA	CDR3 protein
-	TRBV11-2	few	TRBJ2-2	TGTGCCAGCAGCTTTTTTGGCAGGGGCAGCGGGGAGCTGTTTTTT	CASSFFGRGSGELFF
-	TRBV4-1	-	TRBJ2-1	TGCGCCAGCAGCCAAGTGAGGTATGAGCAGTTCTTC	CASSQVRYEQFF
-	TRBV28	few	TRBJ2-1	TGTGCCAGCAGTTTTGGGGGGTCGGAGCAGTTCTTC	CASSFGGSEQFF
-	TRBV25-1	-	TRBJ1-2	TGTGCCAGCAGTGAAACATATTCGTTGTCCAATAACTATGGCTACACCTTC	CASSETYSLSNNYGYTF
-	TRBV7-2	few	TRBJ2-6	TGTGCCAGCAGCTTAGCTTGGGCCTCTGGGGCCAACGTCCTGACTTTC	CASSLAWASGANVLTF
-	TRBV30	-	TRBJ1-1	TGTGCCTGGAGCCATATGGCGGTAAGAACTGAAGCTTTCTTT	CAWSHMAVRTEAFF
-	TRBV7-9	few	TRBJ2-1	TGTGCCAGCAGCTTAATGGGGACATACAATGAGCAGTTCTTC	CASSLMGTYNEQFF
-	TRBV7-2	few	TRBJ2-7	TGTGCCAGCAGCTTACCTTCACCGGACGAGCAGTACTTC	CASSLPSPDEQYF
-	TRBV4-2	-	TRBJ2-4	TGTGCCAGCAGCCAAGGATCCCAGGGCAAAAACATTCAGTACTTC	CASSQGSQGKNIQYF
-	TRBV18	few	TRBJ2-5	TGTGCCAGCTCACCCACAGGGCCAGAGACCCAGTACTTC	CASSPTGPETQYF
TRBD1	TRBV16	-	TRBJ2-1	TGTGCCAGCGCCCGGAGGACAGGGTCTTTGTGGGATGAGCAGTTCTTC	CASARRTGSLWDEQFF
-	TRBV6-5	-	TRBJ1-2	TGTGCCAGCAGTTACTCTACAGGCTATGGCTACACCTTC	CASSYSTGYGYTF
-	TRBV19	few	TRBJ2-4	TGTGCCAGTAGACAAGGGTCGGGGAACATTCAGTACTTC	CASRQGSGNIQYF
TRBD1	TRBV7-9	-	TRBJ2-1	TGTGCCAGCAGCTTAAGGTGGGACAGCCTCCAAGGGAATGAGCAGTTCTTC	CASSLRWDSLQGNEQFF
-	TRBV18	few	TRBJ2-7	TGTGCCAGCCGGGGGGCTTCGGGGGACGAGCAGTACTTC	CASRGASGDEQYF
-	TRBV30	-	TRBJ2-5	TGTGCCTGGAGTGTTCGGGGGGCGCAAAGGGAGACCCAGTACTTC	CAWSVRGAQRETQYF
TRBD2	TRBV9	-	TRBJ2-3	TGTGCCAGCAGCGTCCAGCGGGGGGGCCGTGGAGATACGCAGTATTTT	CASSVQRGGRGDTQYF
-	TRBV6-6	few	TRBJ2-5	TGTGCCAGTGGGGTGACGGGGATGGAGACCCAGTACTTC	CASGVTGMETQYF
-	TRBV5-1	-	TRBJ2-7	TGCGCCAGCAGCTTGAGTAGGCGGGACGGGGGATCCTACGAGCAGTACTTC	CASSLSRRDGGSYEQYF
-	TRBV28	few	TRBJ2-3	TGTGCCAGCAGCCTTTGGCAGTATTTT	CASSLWQYF
TRBD2	TRBV6-1	few	TRBJ2-3	TGTGCCAGCAGTGAAGGACTAGCCAGCACAGATACGCAGTATTTT	CASSEGLASTDTQYF
TRBD2	TRBV19	few	TRBJ2-2	TGTGCCAGTACCGCGGCGGGGGCCGGGGAGCTGTTTTTT	CASTAAGAGELFF
-	TRBV7-9	few	TRBJ2-5	TGTGCCAGCAGCCCTACAGAGGAGACCCAGTACTTC	CASSPTEETQYF
TRBD2	TRBV28	-	TRBJ2-7	TGTGCCAGCAGTTTACTCTTAGCGGGAGTTTACGAGCAGTACTTC	CASSLLLAGVYEQYF
-	TRBV27	-	TRBJ2-7	TGTGCCAGCAGTTCTAGGAGCTTGAGGGAGCAGTACTTC	CASSSRSLREQYF
-	TRBV20-1	-	TRBJ2-2	TGCAGTGCTAGCGGGAAGCTGTTTTTT	CSASGKLFF
TRBD1	TRBV27	-	TRBJ2-7	TGTGCCAGCAGTTCATCGGGACAGGGGTTTTACGAGCAGTACTTC	CASSSSGQGFYEQYF
-	TRBV9	-	TRBJ2-5	TGTGCCAGCAGCGTATCCAGCGTTGAGACCCAGTACTTC	CASSVSSVETQYF
-	TRBV7-2	few	TRBJ2-7	TGTGCCAGCAGCTTAGAGAGGCGGGAGCAGTACTTC	CASSLERREQYF
TRBD2	TRBV28	few	TRBJ2-1	TGTGCCAGCAGTTCGGGGACTAGCGGAGGGAGTGAGCAGTTCTTC	CASSSGTSGGSEQFF
TRBD1	TRBV30	few	TRBJ2-7	TGTGCCTGGAGTAGGGACAGGAGGTACGAGCAGTACTTC	CAWSRDRRYEQYF